This T cell receptor (beta chain) was recovered during a study of T cell responses to AZD1222 COVID-19 vaccine. Assay used: immunoSEQ multiplex PCR; TCRdb lists only in-frame clones, some missing. Of over 95,000 clones in the sample, roughly 90% are singletons; the top ten hold 2.5% to 3.5%. Turning to this clone: Its antigen is not identified.

The study, taken as a whole, reports: White British donors predominated, females outnumbered males, and clonal diversity was possibly underestimated. All repertoire sampling was performed exclusively after the peak T cell response. At baseline, seropositivity was found in only a handful of AZD1222 recipients.

Sample: peripheral blood, taken on day 0 of AZD1222 vaccination. The TCR originated in an adult in good health.

The CDR3 region is CASSPPLAGVRNEQFF. The CDR3 DNA reads TGTGCCAGCTCACCACCCCTAGCGGGAGTAAGGAATGAGCAGTTCTTC. The chain joins TRBV18 to TRBJ2-1; TRBD2 aligns across 10 bases. With 0 bases clipped from V and 7 bases from J, the junction kept 6 bases outside the gene matches. The CDR3 contains 16 residues. Germline CDR1 reads KGHSH; CDR2 reads LQKENI. The full variable domain, its missing parts supplied by reference TRBV18 and TRBJ2-1, is NAGVMQNPRHLVRRRGQEARLRCSPMKGHSHVYWYRQLPEEGLKFMVYLQKENIIDESGMPKERFSAEFPKEGPSILRIQQVVRGDSAAYFCASSPPLAGVRNEQFFGPGTRLTVL.